Below are 9 T cell receptor beta chains sequenced from a single sample in a study of T-cell reconstitution after alpha-beta-depleted transplantation in children. During its preparation, the TCRbeta library received unique molecular identifiers. TCRdb reprocessed the PCR reads with MiXCR, giving one entry per CDR3 protein. The profile shows a few hundred thousand distinct CDR3 sequences, 18% of them singletons. The sample was PBMCs from the stem cell graft donor, taken from the stem cell graft. These receptors were collected from a human donor who donated a stem cell graft to a child with acute lymphoblastic leukemia.

This sequence joins TRBV12-3 or TRBV12-4 and TRBJ2-5, with 8 bases identical to TRBD2. This CDR3 comprises 16 residues. V gave up 5 bases and J gave up 1 base; unmatched junction bases: 9. DNA of the CDR3: TGTGCCAGCAGTCCAATCTTACTAGCGGCCCAAGAGACCCAGTACTTC. As protein: CASSPILLAAQETQYF.

The chain couples TRBV30 to TRBJ2-5; the D is unclear. V was pared by 3 bases and J by 10 bases, with 9 bases between. This CDR3 is 10 amino acids long. Germline V gene data show CDR1 as GTSNPN and CDR2 as SVGIG (reference sequence). The CDR3 coding sequence is TGTGCCTGGAGAACGGTGGACCAGTACTTC. It translates to CAWRTVDQYF.

The V call is TRBV4-1, the J call TRBJ1-1, with D possibly matching TRBD1 (5 bases). This CDR3 comprises 17 residues. From germline, CDR1 is MGHRA and CDR2 YSYEKL. Trimming stripped 2 bases from V and 0 bases from J, with 16 bases between. CDR3 DNA sequence: TGCGCCAGCAGCCAACAGGGTGGGGGGTTTATGAACACTGAAGCTTTCTTT. Translated: CASSQQGGGFMNTEAFF.

The rearrangement links TRBV5-1 to TRBJ2-5, with a possible D match to TRBD1 (6 bases). The germline CDR1 and CDR2 sequences are SGHRS and YFSETQ. With 0 bases removed from V and 5 bases from J, the gap between germline ends came to 14 bases. The CDR3 is 15 amino acids. The CDR3 is CASSLEQGSWETQYF. The CDR3 DNA is TGCGCCAGCAGCTTGGAACAGGGATCGTGGGAGACCCAGTACTTC.

This sequence joins TRBV28 and TRBJ2-2; TRBD2 matches 10 bases. J was trimmed by 0 bases and V by 8 bases; bases with no gene match: 6. CDR1 and CDR2 from the germline V gene are MDHEN and SYDVKM. The CDR3 is made up of 16 amino acids. DNA of the CDR3: TGTGCCAGCGGCCAAGGACTAGCGGCGAACACCGGGGAGCTGTTTTTT. As protein: CASGQGLAANTGELFF. Full variable domain (remainder filled in from reference TRBV28 and TRBJ2-2): DVKVTQSSRYLVKRTGEKVFLECVQDMDHENMFWYRQDPGLGLRLIYFSYDVKMKEKGDIPEGYSVSREKKERFSLILESASTNQTSMYLCASGQGLAANTGELFFGEGSRLTVL.

This clonotype turned up a few times. The CDR3 loop reads CATSFAGSSGYGYTF. The CDR3 bases are TGTGCCACCAGTTTCGCAGGGAGTTCAGGCTATGGCTACACCTTC. The rearrangement joins TRBV15 to TRBJ1-2; TRBD1 is a possible D gene (5 bases). This CDR3 has 15 amino acids. Germline loops: CDR1 LNHNV, CDR2 YYDKDF (reference sequence). V lost 6 bases and J 4 bases, leaving 18 bases between the germline ends.

The table lists this clonotype with a few counts. V is TRBV12-3 or TRBV12-4 and J is TRBJ2-5; D gene unclear. The CDR3 has 14 residues. Trimming shortened V by 3 bases and J by 1 base, and 9 bases separated the two germline ends. The DNA for the CDR3 is TGTGCCAGCAGTTTGTTGGCGATCCAAGAGACCCAGTACTTC. It yields the protein CASSLLAIQETQYF.

This clonotype was seen only a few times. The V call is TRBV25-1, the J call TRBJ1-1; D call uncertain. The V gene's germline CDR1 is MGHDK and CDR2 SYGVNS. The CDR3 is 11 residues long. The V end lost 1 base, the J end lost 8 bases, and 5 bases lay between the germline ends. The CDR3: CASSEFTEAFF. The CDR3 region has the DNA TGTGCCAGCAGTGAATTCACCGAAGCTTTCTTT.

This clonotype has just a few counts. The chain recombines TRBV2 with TRBJ2-5; D gene unclear. CDR1 is SNHLY and CDR2 is FYNNEI in the germline V gene. With 6 bases removed from V and 5 bases from J, the gap between germline ends came to 25 bases. This CDR3 has 17 residues. As DNA, the CDR3 is TGTGCCAGCAGGGGTGTCAAAAGAGACCCAAGAAGGGAGACCCAGTACTTC. This gives the protein CASRGVKRDPRRETQYF.